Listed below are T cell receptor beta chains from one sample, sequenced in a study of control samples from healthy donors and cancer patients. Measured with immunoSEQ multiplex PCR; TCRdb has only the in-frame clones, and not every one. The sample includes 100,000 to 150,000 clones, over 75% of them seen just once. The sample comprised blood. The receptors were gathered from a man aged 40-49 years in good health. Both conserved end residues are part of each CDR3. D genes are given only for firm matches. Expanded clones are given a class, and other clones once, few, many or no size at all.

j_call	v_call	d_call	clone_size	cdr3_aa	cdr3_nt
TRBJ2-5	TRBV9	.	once	CASSVAGGVETQYF	TGTGCCAGCAGCGTAGCGGGGGGCGTAGAGACCCAGTACTTC
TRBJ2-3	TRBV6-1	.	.	CASSEQWTRTDTQYF	TGTGCCAGCAGTGAACAATGGACACGCACAGATACGCAGTATTTT
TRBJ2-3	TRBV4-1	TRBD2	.	CASSLDPGLAVPDTQYF	TGCGCCAGCAGCCTCGATCCGGGACTAGCGGTTCCAGATACGCAGTATTTT
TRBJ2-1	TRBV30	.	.	CAWSGTPNNEQFF	TGTGCCTGGTCCGGGACACCGAACAATGAGCAGTTCTTC
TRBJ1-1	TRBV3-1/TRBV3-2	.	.	CASSQVRSSEAFF	TGTGCCAGCAGCCAAGTCAGGAGTTCTGAAGCTTTCTTT
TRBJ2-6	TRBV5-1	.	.	CASSFGGPSGANVLTF	TGCGCCAGCAGCTTCGGCGGTCCCTCTGGGGCCAACGTCCTGACTTTC
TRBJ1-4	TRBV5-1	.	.	CASSLQQGGEKLFF	TGCGCCAGCAGCTTGCAACAAGGTGGGGAAAAACTGTTTTTT
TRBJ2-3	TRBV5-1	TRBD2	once	CASRILGGGRADTQYF	TGCGCCAGCAGAATACTTGGCGGGGGGCGAGCAGATACGCAGTATTTT
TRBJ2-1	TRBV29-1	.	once	CSVGAGGGNEQFF	TGCAGCGTTGGGGCGGGTGGAGGGAATGAGCAGTTCTTC
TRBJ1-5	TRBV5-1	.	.	CASSLEAGQRPGPQHF	TGCGCCAGCAGCTTGGAAGCCGGACAGCGACCGGGGCCCCAGCATTTT
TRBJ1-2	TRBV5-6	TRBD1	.	CASNRQGGGYGYTF	TGTGCCAGCAACAGACAGGGAGGGGGCTATGGCTACACCTTC
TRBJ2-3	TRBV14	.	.	CASSRRQPTDTQYF	TGTGCCAGCAGCCGAAGACAGCCCACAGATACGCAGTATTTT
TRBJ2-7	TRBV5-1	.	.	CASSIQGVTYEQYF	TGCGCCAGCAGCATCCAAGGGGTGACCTACGAGCAGTACTTC
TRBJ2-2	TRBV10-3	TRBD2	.	CATTDAPGGGSTGELFF	TGTGCCACCACGGATGCTCCCGGGGGGGGTAGCACCGGGGAGCTGTTTTTT
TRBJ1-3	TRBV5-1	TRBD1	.	CASSRGQGGSTGNTIYF	TGCGCCAGCAGCCGAGGACAGGGTGGTTCAACTGGAAACACCATATATTTT
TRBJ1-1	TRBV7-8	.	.	CASSRDVGAEAFF	TGTGCCAGCAGCCGGGACGTCGGGGCTGAAGCTTTCTTT
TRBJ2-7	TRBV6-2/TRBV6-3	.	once	CASSYTGGRYEQYF	TGTGCCAGCAGTTACACAGGTGGAAGGTACGAGCAGTACTTC
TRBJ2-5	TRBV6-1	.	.	CASSEAQGRQETQYF	TGTGCCAGCAGTGAAGCGCAGGGGCGACAAGAGACCCAGTACTTC
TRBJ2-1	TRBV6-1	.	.	CASSEYGAGTRNLVEQFF	TGTGCCAGCAGTGAATACGGAGCCGGGACACGGAATCTCGTGGAGCAGTTCTTC
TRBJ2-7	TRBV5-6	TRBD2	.	CASSPSRGVFTYEQYF	TGTGCCAGCAGCCCATCTCGGGGGGTTTTTACCTACGAGCAGTACTTC
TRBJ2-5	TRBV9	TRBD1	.	CASSVVGGQGRETQYF	TGTGCCAGCAGCGTAGTGGGGGGACAGGGGCGGGAGACCCAGTACTTC
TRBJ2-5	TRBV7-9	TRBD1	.	CASSLAGTGGETQYF	TGTGCCAGCAGCTTAGCGGGGACAGGAGGGGAGACCCAGTACTTC
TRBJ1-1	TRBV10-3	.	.	CAISEKAANTEAFF	TGTGCCATCAGTGAGAAGGCAGCCAACACTGAAGCTTTCTTT
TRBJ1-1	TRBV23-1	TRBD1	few	CASSQRDRGTEAFF	TGCGCCAGCAGTCAAAGGGACAGGGGGACTGAAGCTTTCTTT
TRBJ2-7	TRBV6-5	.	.	CASSYAREYEQYF	TGTGCCAGCAGTTACGCCCGGGAGTACGAGCAGTACTTC
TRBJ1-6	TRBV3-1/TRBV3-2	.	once	CASSLNQDSPLHF	TGTGCCAGCAGCCTTAACCAGGATTCACCCCTCCACTTT